This T cell receptor (beta chain) was sequenced for a study of T cells in Graves' hyperthyroidism and ophthalmopathy. CDR3 length: 13 amino acids. Between the trimmed V and J ends, which lost 4 bases and 4 bases, there was a span of 10 bases. Germline assignment: CDR1 SGHAT and CDR2 FQNNGV. Ten or more counts support this clonotype. From RNA transcripts, TCR beta CDR3 regions were amplified. The primer set for the first-round RT-PCR of the TCR CDR3 was HTBI. Each CDR3 protein gets one entry after TCRdb re-called the multiplex PCR reads with MiXCR. Seen here are about 500,000 distinct CDR3 sequences, 17% observed once, and the top ten hold under 20%.

This chain uses TRBV11-2 with TRBJ1-2; D gene ambiguous. This clonotype was obtained from a woman aged 18-29 years with Graves' ophthalmopathy. Sequencing used blood. The DNA of the CDR3 is TGTGCCAGCAGCTCGACGGAGGCCTATGGCTACACCTTC. The encoded protein is CASSSTEAYGYTF.